Following are 16 T cell receptor beta chains from one sample sequenced in a study of PD-1 blockade in classical Hodgkin lymphoma. Noted time point: newly diagnosed, previously untreated cHL patient sample. TCRdb's table, derived via immunoSEQ multiplex PCR, lists solely in-frame clones and lacks some. Of tens of thousands of clones in the sample, less than 95% were seen once. The sequencing sample was made of peripheral blood mononuclear cells (PBMCs). The receptors originated from a human donor with classical Hodgkin lymphoma.

This clone was counted a single time. This chain uses TRBV9 with TRBJ2-5; 7 bases are a match to TRBD1. The CDR3 is made up of 13 amino acids. The germline V gene encodes CDR1 SGDLS and CDR2 YYNGEE. The V gene end was trimmed by 2 bases and the J gene end by 2 bases; junction bases not matched to a gene: 0. The CDR3 coding sequence is TGTGCCAGCAGCGTCAGGGGGCAAGAGACCCAGTACTTC. Its protein product is CASSVRGQETQYF.

The sample holds one count of this clone. V gene TRBV10-2 combines with J gene TRBJ2-1; D perhaps matches TRBD1 (5 bases). Trimming shortened V by 6 bases and J by 1 base, and 16 bases separated the two germline ends. Germline V lookup: CDR1 WSHSY, CDR2 SAAADI. The CDR3 has 16 residues. DNA of the CDR3: TGCGCCAGCAGACCCCAGGGTCTCGCTTCCTACAATGAGCAGTTCTTC. Protein sequence: CASRPQGLASYNEQFF.

This chain uses TRBV11-2 with TRBJ1-1; the D is unclear. CDR1 is SGHAT and CDR2 is FQNNGV in the germline V gene. Trimming took 2 bases from V and 6 from J, leaving 19 bases between them. This CDR3 is 16 amino acids long. The CDR3 bases are TGTGCCAGCAGCTTACTTCCCCTACGACGGACCGCTGAAGCTTTCTTT. Translated: CASSLLPLRRTAEAFF.

The rearrangement links TRBV30 to TRBJ2-7; tentative D call: TRBD2 (5 bases). Germline V gives CDR1 GTSNPN, CDR2 SVGIG (reference sequence). V lost 2 bases to trimming and J lost 0 bases, with 11 bases between them. The CDR3 runs 14 residues. CDR3 DNA: TGTGCCTGGAGTCGGGGTGTAGGCTCCTACGAGCAGTACTTC. Its translation is CAWSRGVGSYEQYF.

The CDR3 DNA reads TGTGCCAGCAGCCGCAGACTAGCGGGGAGAGTAGAGACCCAGTACTTC. It specifies CASSRRLAGRVETQYF. The V gene is TRBV7-2, the J gene TRBJ2-5, with 11 bases identical to TRBD2. V lost 5 bases and J lost 4; bases outside the gene matches: 9. Germline V CDR1 and CDR2: SGHTA, FQGNSA. The CDR3 spans 16 residues.

The V gene is TRBV5-6, the J gene TRBJ1-2, with TRBD1 identical over 7 bases. V dropped 4 bases and J dropped 8; count of bases not matched to a gene: 20. Germline V CDR1 and CDR2: SGHDT, YYEEEE. CDR3 length equals 17 residues. CDR3 coding DNA: TGTGCCAGCAGCCATACCCCCTATACAGGGGCCACCAGAGGCTACACCTTC. Encoded protein: CASSHTPYTGATRGYTF.

The chain combines TRBV4-3 with TRBJ2-1; a possible D gene is TRBD2 (6 bases). The CDR3 is 15 residues long. Germline V gene lookup returns CDR1 LGHNA and CDR2 YSLEER. Between the trimmed V and J ends, which lost 0 bases and 4 bases, there was a span of 10 bases. The CDR3 DNA sequence: TGCGCCAGCAGCCAAGACCGGGGAGGATACAATGAGCAGTTCTTC. Residues: CASSQDRGGYNEQFF.

This clone was observed a single time. The rearrangement links TRBV11-2 to TRBJ1-5; 9 bases align to TRBD1. Per the germline V gene, CDR1 is SGHAT and CDR2 is FQNNGV. The CDR3 covers 15 residues. With V trimmed by 6 bases and J by 6 bases, 9 bases remained unmatched. The CDR3 bases are TGTGCCAGCAGTGCCGGGACAGGGACGCGTCAGCCCCAGCATTTT. Translated: CASSAGTGTRQPQHF.

The chain combines TRBV9 with TRBJ2-5; the match to TRBD1 covers 8 bases. CDR3 length equals 16 residues. Trimming at V came to 3 bases and at J to 7 bases, leaving 14 bases not matched to a gene. Germline-derived CDR1 and CDR2 are SGDLS and YYNGEE. The CDR3 here is CASSAGQGGGRGTQYF. The CDR3 DNA reads TGTGCCAGCAGCGCCGGACAGGGTGGGGGACGAGGGACCCAGTACTTC.

V is TRBV4-3 and J is TRBJ2-3, with 10 bases fitting TRBD2. The germline V gene has CDR1 LGHNA and CDR2 YSLEER. V was pared by 0 bases and J by 2 bases, with 2 bases of the junction left unmatched. The CDR3 has 16 amino acids. DNA of the CDR3: TGCGCCAGCAGCCAAGAGACTAGCGGGTTCACAGATACGCAGTATTTT. Protein product: CASSQETSGFTDTQYF.

The chain couples TRBV2 to TRBJ2-3; tentatively, D is TRBD1 (5 bases). Germline CDR1 is SNHLY and CDR2 is FYNNEI. The CDR3 loop spans 15 amino acids. The ends were cut back, 1 base at V and 0 bases at J, with 8 bases in the middle. As DNA, the CDR3 is TGTGCCAGCAGTGAAGAGGGGCCTAGCACAGATACGCAGTATTTT. Translated, it gives CASSEEGPSTDTQYF.

The chain couples TRBV19 to TRBJ1-3; TRBD1 agrees at 10 bases. V lost 4 bases and J lost 4; bases outside the gene matches: 7. CDR1 is LNHDA, CDR2 SQIVND, per germline (reference sequence). This CDR3 comprises 16 residues. The CDR3: CASSTGTGVAGNTIYF. As DNA, the CDR3 is TGTGCCAGTAGTACCGGGACAGGGGTCGCGGGAAACACCATATATTTT.

On this clone: This sample includes further DNA sequences coding for the same CDR3. This chain joins TRBV27 and TRBJ1-5, with D tentatively TRBD1 (5 bases). The germline V gene encodes CDR1 MNHEY and CDR2 SMNVEV (reference sequence). The V and J ends lost 1 base and 4 bases respectively, with 23 bases between them. This CDR3 has 19 amino acids. DNA of the CDR3: TGTGCCAGCAGTTTATATATGGGGCAAGGGACCCTCCCGAATCAGCCCCAGCATTTT. It is translated as CASSLYMGQGTLPNQPQHF.

In this sample, this clone turned up once. V gene TRBV4-3 combines with J gene TRBJ2-1; a weak D match, TRBD1 (6 bases). From germline, CDR1 is LGHNA and CDR2 YSLEER. V lost 2 bases and J 1 base, leaving 15 bases between the germline ends. The CDR3 totals 17 residues. CDR3 protein: CASSQISGQGSYNEQFF. CDR3 coding DNA: TGCGCCAGCAGCCAAATCTCGGGTCAGGGGTCCTACAATGAGCAGTTCTTC.

The V and J genes are TRBV6-1 and TRBJ2-3, with D possibly called TRBD1 or TRBD2 (5 bases each). V shed 8 bases and J shed 0 bases, with 12 bases lying between them. Germline CDR1 and CDR2: MNHNS and SASEGT. This CDR3 is built from 14 residues. The CDR3 bases are TGTGCCAGCCTCCGGGACCAAAGCACAGATACGCAGTATTTT. This codes for CASLRDQSTDTQYF.

This clone was recorded once. CDR3 loop: CASSYPGGEETQYF. The CDR3, as DNA: TGTGCCAGCAGTTACCCAGGCGGGGAAGAGACCCAGTACTTC. The rearrangement uses TRBV6-5 and TRBJ2-5, with D perhaps TRBD2 (6 bases). V lost 2 bases and J lost 3, with 10 bases in between. This CDR3 has 14 amino acids. CDR1 is MNHEY and CDR2 is SVGAGI in the germline V gene.